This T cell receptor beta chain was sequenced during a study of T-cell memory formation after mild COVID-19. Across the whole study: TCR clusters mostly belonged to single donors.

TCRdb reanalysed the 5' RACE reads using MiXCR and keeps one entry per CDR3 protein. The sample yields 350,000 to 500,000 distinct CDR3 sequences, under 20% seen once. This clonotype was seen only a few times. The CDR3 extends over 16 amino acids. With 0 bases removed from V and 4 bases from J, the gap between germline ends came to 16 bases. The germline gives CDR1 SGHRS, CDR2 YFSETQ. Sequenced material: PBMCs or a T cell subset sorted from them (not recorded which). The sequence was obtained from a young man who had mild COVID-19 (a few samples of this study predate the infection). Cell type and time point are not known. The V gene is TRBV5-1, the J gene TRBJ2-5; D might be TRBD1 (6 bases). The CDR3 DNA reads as TGCGCCAGCAGCTTGGGAGACAGGAACAGCCGAGAGACCCAGTACTTC. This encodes CASSLGDRNSRETQYF. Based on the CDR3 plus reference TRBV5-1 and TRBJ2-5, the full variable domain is KAGVTQTPRYLIKTRGQQVTLSCSPISGHRSVSWYQQTPGQGLQFLFEYFSETQRNKGNFPGRFSGRQFSNSRSEMNVSTLELGDSALYLCASSLGDRNSRETQYFGPGTRLLVL.